These T cell receptor beta chains were read from a single sample in a study of shared clonotypes between healthy human individuals. Profiling relied on immunoSEQ multiplex PCR, and the TCRdb table lists in-frame clones only, not all of them. Among about 460,000 clones listed, more than 70% were seen once. The sequenced material came from PBMCs. The receptors here all came from a middle-aged woman in good health. Some clones in this sample may be carry-over from other donors' samples. The CDR3 runs from the conserved cysteine through the conserved F or W. A D gene is named only where the DNA matches it firmly. Expanded clones get a size class; other rows say once, few or many, or leave the size out.

V gene,J gene,D gene,clone size,CDR3 DNA,CDR3 protein
TRBV15,TRBJ2-1,TRBD2,.,TGTGCCACCAAGCCGGGGCGGGAGGGTTACAATGAGCAGTTCTTC,CATKPGREGYNEQFF
TRBV5-1,TRBJ2-6,.,.,TGCGCCAGCAGCTTCTACTCTGGGGCCAACGTCCTGACTTTC,CASSFYSGANVLTF
TRBV19,TRBJ2-1,TRBD2,.,TGTGCCAGTACCCCTCACGGGACTACCAATGAGCAGTTCTTC,CASTPHGTTNEQFF
TRBV7-8,TRBJ1-2,.,.,TGTGCCAGCAGGCGGGACGGCCGATATGGTGGCTACACCTTC,CASRRDGRYGGYTF
TRBV12-5,TRBJ1-1,.,many,TGTGCTAGTGGTTTGGTCGTAGCCCCAAGGAACACTGAAGCTTTCTTT,CASGLVVAPRNTEAFF
TRBV30,TRBJ2-3,.,.,TGTGCCTGGAGTTCTAGGGCACTGGATACGCAGTATTTT,CAWSSRALDTQYF
TRBV28,TRBJ1-1,TRBD1,.,TGTGCCAGCAGTCCACCGGGACAGCGAGCTTTCTTT,CASSPPGQRAFF
TRBV4-1,TRBJ2-1,.,.,TGCGCCAGCAGCACCCTCCTAGTATGGTACAATGAGCAGTTCTTC,CASSTLLVWYNEQFF
TRBV28,TRBJ1-5,.,.,TGTGCCAGCACAGGCCGATCGTGGTATAGCAATCAGCCCCAGCATTTT,CASTGRSWYSNQPQHF
TRBV5-1,TRBJ1-4,.,.,TGCGCCAGCAGCTTGGATGCGGGATTAACTAATGAAAAACTGTTTTTT,CASSLDAGLTNEKLFF
TRBV29-1,TRBJ2-3,.,.,TGCAGCGTTGTGGGGGGAGGAACCACAGATACGCAGTATTTT,CSVVGGGTTDTQYF
TRBV28,TRBJ1-5,.,many,TGTGCCAGCACCGAACAAAGGGAACGGCCCCAGCATTTT,CASTEQRERPQHF
TRBV7-9,TRBJ2-1,TRBD2,.,TGTGCCAGCAGCCGCCCCAGCGGGAGGGCCAAGGGGCAGTTCTTC,CASSRPSGRAKGQFF
TRBV28,TRBJ2-7,.,few,TGTGCCAGCAGTTCCGAGCGTTACAGCTCCTACGAGCAGTACTTC,CASSSERYSSYEQYF
TRBV6-1,TRBJ2-3,TRBD2,.,TGTGCCAGCAGTGAACGCCTAGCGGGGCTCACAGATACGCAGTATTTT,CASSERLAGLTDTQYF
TRBV4-2,TRBJ2-7,TRBD1,.,TGTGCCAGCAGCCGCGGACAGGGGGCGCGGGACGAGCAGTACTTC,CASSRGQGARDEQYF
TRBV30,TRBJ1-1,.,.,TGTGCCTGGAGTGACCCGGGCAGCCAAAACACTGAAGCTTTCTTT,CAWSDPGSQNTEAFF
TRBV29-1,TRBJ1-4,.,.,TGCAGCGCTGGCTTGCAGGGAACTAATGAAAAACTGTTTTTT,CSAGLQGTNEKLFF
TRBV6-6,TRBJ2-7,.,.,TGTGCCAGCAGCCGGGGCGTCCTGGACTCCTACGAGCAGTACTTC,CASSRGVLDSYEQYF
TRBV18,TRBJ1-3,.,.,TGTGCCAGCTCACCACGGGGTTTTGGAAACACCATATATTTT,CASSPRGFGNTIYF
TRBV10-3,TRBJ2-1,.,.,TGTGCCATCGGGGGAGGAAATGAGCAGTTCTTC,CAIGGGNEQFF
TRBV5-1,TRBJ2-1,TRBD2,.,TGCGCCAGCAGCCATTCGACTAGCGGGGGGAGCTCCTACAATGAGCAGTTCTTC,CASSHSTSGGSSYNEQFF
TRBV11-2,TRBJ2-7,TRBD1,few,TGTGCCAGCAGCTTCGGGACAGGAAACTACGAGCAGTACTTC,CASSFGTGNYEQYF
TRBV10-3,TRBJ1-2,.,.,TGTGCCATCAGGGACACTCCCCAAAACTATGGCTACACCTTC,CAIRDTPQNYGYTF
TRBV27,TRBJ1-4,TRBD1,few,TGTGCCACCTCCGTCGGGACAGGGCCTGAAAAACTGTTTTTT,CATSVGTGPEKLFF
TRBV9,TRBJ2-7,TRBD2,.,TGTGCCAGCAGCGTAGGGGGACTAGCGAGTAATTACGAGCAGTACTTC,CASSVGGLASNYEQYF
TRBV7-2,TRBJ1-5,.,.,TGTGCCAGCAGCTTAGTAGGGTCCAGCAATCAGCCCCAGCATTTT,CASSLVGSSNQPQHF
TRBV28,TRBJ1-3,.,.,TGTGCCAGCAGCCTGCCCCCGGGGGTGGCAGGAAACACCATATATTTT,CASSLPPGVAGNTIYF
TRBV7-2,TRBJ1-2,.,.,TGTGCCAGCAGCTTAAGTATGACCTATAACGGCTACACCTTC,CASSLSMTYNGYTF
TRBV25-1,TRBJ2-1,.,.,TGTGCCAGCAGTGATCCTAGCTCCATATACAATGAGCAGTTCTTC,CASSDPSSIYNEQFF
TRBV7-2,TRBJ2-7,TRBD2,once,TGTGCCAGCAGCTTGGTGGGACTAAACTACGAGCAGTACTTC,CASSLVGLNYEQYF
TRBV4-3,TRBJ2-2,.,once,TGCGCCAGCAGCCAAGAAGGGGTCCTCGGCGCCGGGGAGCTGTTTTTT,CASSQEGVLGAGELFF
TRBV7-2,TRBJ2-2,.,.,TGTGCCAGCAGCTTAGATCCAGGGTTCGGTGTCGACACCGGGGAGCTGTTTTTT,CASSLDPGFGVDTGELFF
TRBV7-2,TRBJ1-1,TRBD1,.,TGTGCCAGCAGCCCCAGGACAGGGGGTGCGTACACTGAAGCTTTCTTT,CASSPRTGGAYTEAFF
TRBV19,TRBJ2-1,.,many,TGTGCCAGTAGTATAGGTCTAGCGAACTACAATGAGCAGTTCTTC,CASSIGLANYNEQFF
TRBV27,TRBJ1-1,.,few,TGTGCCAGCAGTCCCAACAGGGATTTGAACACTGAAGCTTTCTTT,CASSPNRDLNTEAFF
TRBV6-1,TRBJ1-1,.,few,TGTGCCAGCAGTGAAGCCGGGGAGAACACTGAAGCTTTCTTT,CASSEAGENTEAFF
TRBV30,TRBJ2-6,.,.,TGTGCCTGGAGTAGCGCAGGGGCCAACGTCCTGACTTTC,CAWSSAGANVLTF
TRBV7-9,TRBJ2-1,TRBD2,.,TGTGCCAGCAGCCGGACTAGCGGGAGCGATGAGCAGTTCTTC,CASSRTSGSDEQFF
TRBV15,TRBJ2-5,.,.,TGTGCCACCAGCAGAGATCCCGAAGAGACCCAGTACTTC,CATSRDPEETQYF
TRBV11-2,TRBJ2-7,TRBD1,.,TGTGCCAGCAGCCGTGACAGGGAAATGGACGAGCAGTACTTC,CASSRDREMDEQYF
TRBV6-1,TRBJ2-1,TRBD2,.,TGTGCCAGCAGTGGGCGGGAGGATGGTTACAATGAGCAGTTCTTC,CASSGREDGYNEQFF
TRBV19,TRBJ2-3,TRBD2,.,TGTGCCAGTAGTACCGGGACTACCTACACAGATACGCAGTATTTT,CASSTGTTYTDTQYF
TRBV5-1,TRBJ2-5,.,.,TGCGCCAGCAGCTTGGCCGGGGGACAGATAGAGACCCAGTACTTC,CASSLAGGQIETQYF
TRBV4-1,TRBJ1-5,.,.,TGCGCCAGCAGCCAACAGGGGCTTAGCAATCAGCCCCAGCATTTT,CASSQQGLSNQPQHF
TRBV7-3,TRBJ2-2,.,.,TGTGCCAGCAGCTTAAATCCCGGGCACACCGGGGAGCTGTTTTTT,CASSLNPGHTGELFF
TRBV15,TRBJ2-1,TRBD2,.,TGTGCCACCAGCATCGGACTAGCGGGAGGGTTTGGAGAGCAGTTCTTC,CATSIGLAGGFGEQFF
TRBV28,TRBJ2-7,.,.,TGTGCCAGCAGTAACCCAGCGACCTACGAGCAGTACTTC,CASSNPATYEQYF
TRBV27,TRBJ2-3,.,.,TGTGCCAGCAGTTTCCGGCGCACAGATACGCAGTATTTT,CASSFRRTDTQYF
TRBV7-2,TRBJ1-2,TRBD1,.,TGTGCCAGCACCCCTGGACAGGCGGATGGCTACACCTTC,CASTPGQADGYTF
TRBV12-5,TRBJ1-1,.,.,TGTGCTAGTGGTTTGGGGGTTCGCACTGAAGCTTTCTTT,CASGLGVRTEAFF
TRBV4-3,TRBJ1-2,TRBD1,.,TGCGCCAGCAGCCGGTGGACAGGGGGCTTTAACTATGGCTACACCTTC,CASSRWTGGFNYGYTF
TRBV18,TRBJ2-1,TRBD1,.,TGTGCCAGCTCACCACTCCAGAGGCAGGGGGCCTACAATGAGCAGTTCTTC,CASSPLQRQGAYNEQFF
TRBV28,TRBJ2-1,.,.,TGTGCCAGCATCAAAAGCCCAGGGAGCGGAAGCTCCTACAATGAGCAGTTCTTC,CASIKSPGSGSSYNEQFF
TRBV2,TRBJ1-5,TRBD1,.,TGTGCCAGCAGTGGACAGGGGGGGAGCAATCAGCCCCAGCATTTT,CASSGQGGSNQPQHF
TRBV27,TRBJ2-7,.,.,TGTGCCAGCAGCTCCCGGGCTAAAACCTACGAGCAGTACTTC,CASSSRAKTYEQYF
TRBV5-4,TRBJ2-7,.,.,TGTGCCAGCAGCTCGTCGGGCTACGAGCAGTACTTC,CASSSSGYEQYF
TRBV5-3,TRBJ2-1,.,.,TGTGCCAGAAGCTTGGTCGATGAGCAGTTCTTC,CARSLVDEQFF
TRBV2,TRBJ1-1,.,.,TGTGCCAGCAATGAGCAGGGGCGAGTAGGCACTGAAGCTTTCTTT,CASNEQGRVGTEAFF